The clone carrying this T cell receptor (beta chain) was recorded once. The data are from a study of early T cells in non-severe SARS-CoV-2 infection. Study background: The authors sequenced bulk RNA from unsorted whole blood, leaving chains unpaired.

Trimming took 7 bases from V and 2 from J, leaving 15 bases between them. CDR3 length: 14 amino acids. Germline assignment: CDR1 LNHDA and CDR2 SQIVND (reference sequence). MiXCR was run by TCRdb on the 5' RACE reads, yielding one entry per CDR3 protein. This sample yields some 30,000 distinct CDR3 sequences, of which approximately 5.3% are seen a single time; approximately 5.5% belongs to the top ten. V is TRBV19 and J is TRBJ2-7, with D possibly TRBD1 on 6 matching bases. The receptor was isolated from an adult who was a healthcare worker with PCR-confirmed SARS-CoV-2 infection or an uninfected control (not recorded which). The sample was whole blood. The CDR3 region is CASNTGTPPYEQYF. The CDR3 nucleotides read TGTGCCAGTAACACCGGGACACCCCCCTACGAGCAGTACTTC.